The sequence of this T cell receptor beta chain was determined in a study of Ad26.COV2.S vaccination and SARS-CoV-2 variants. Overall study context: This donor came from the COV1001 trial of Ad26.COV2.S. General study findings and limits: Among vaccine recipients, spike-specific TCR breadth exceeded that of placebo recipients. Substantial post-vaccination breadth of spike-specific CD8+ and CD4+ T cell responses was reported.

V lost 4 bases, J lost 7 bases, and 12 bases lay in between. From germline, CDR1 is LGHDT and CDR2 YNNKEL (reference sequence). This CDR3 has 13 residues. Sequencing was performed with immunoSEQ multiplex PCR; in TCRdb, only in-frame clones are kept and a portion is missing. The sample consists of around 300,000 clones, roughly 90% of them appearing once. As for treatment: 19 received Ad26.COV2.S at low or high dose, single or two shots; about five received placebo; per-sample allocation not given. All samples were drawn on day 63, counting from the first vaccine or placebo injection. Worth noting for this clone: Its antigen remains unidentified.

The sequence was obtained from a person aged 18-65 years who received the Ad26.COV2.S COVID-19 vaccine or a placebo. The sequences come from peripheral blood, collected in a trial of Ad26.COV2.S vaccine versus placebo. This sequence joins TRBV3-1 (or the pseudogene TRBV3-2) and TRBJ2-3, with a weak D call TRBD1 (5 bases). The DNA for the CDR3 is TGTGCCAGCAGCCGGCATCAGGGAAATACGCAGTATTTT. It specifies CASSRHQGNTQYF.